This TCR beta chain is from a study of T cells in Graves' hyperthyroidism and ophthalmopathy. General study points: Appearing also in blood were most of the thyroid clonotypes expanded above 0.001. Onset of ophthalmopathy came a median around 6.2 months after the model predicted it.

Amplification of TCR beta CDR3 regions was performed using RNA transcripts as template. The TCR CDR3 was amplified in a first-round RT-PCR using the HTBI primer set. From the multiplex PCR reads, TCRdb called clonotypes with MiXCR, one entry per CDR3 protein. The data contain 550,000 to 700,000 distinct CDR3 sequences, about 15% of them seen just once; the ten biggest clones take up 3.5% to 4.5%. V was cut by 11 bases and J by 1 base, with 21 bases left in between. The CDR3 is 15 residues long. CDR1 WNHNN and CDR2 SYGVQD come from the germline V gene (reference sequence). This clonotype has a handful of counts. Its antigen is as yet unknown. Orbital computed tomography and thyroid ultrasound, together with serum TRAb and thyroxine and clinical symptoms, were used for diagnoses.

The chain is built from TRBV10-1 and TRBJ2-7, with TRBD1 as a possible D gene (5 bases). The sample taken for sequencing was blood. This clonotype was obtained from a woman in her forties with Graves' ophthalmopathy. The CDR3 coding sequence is TGCGCCTCGACTCCCAGGGAAAATTCGTCCTACGAGCAGTACTTC. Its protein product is CASTPRENSSYEQYF.